The source of this T cell receptor beta chain is a study of Ad26.COV2.S vaccination and SARS-CoV-2 variants. Study in general: By the intramuscular route, Ad26.COV2.S was given once, or twice 56 days apart. Findings and limits, study-wide: People given the vaccine had a wider spike-specific TCR breadth than placebo recipients did.

A remark on this clone: The target antigen is unknown.

The CDR3 contains 16 residues. The V segment lost 5 bases and the J segment 3 bases; nucleotides outside the gene matches: 6. Germline CDR1 reads SGHTA; CDR2 reads FQGTGA. The treatment here: about 20 received Ad26.COV2.S at low or high dose, single or two shots; roughly five received placebo; per-sample allocation not given. Specimens were obtained on day 63 following the first vaccine or placebo injection. The donor's status was that of an adult aged 18-55 years in Boston. The study used a vaccine consisting of an Ad26 vector that expressed Wuhan-strain SARS-CoV-2 spike. Sequencing was performed with immunoSEQ multiplex PCR; in TCRdb, only in-frame clones are kept and a portion is missing. The table includes around 450,000 clones, roughly 87% detected once.

This sequence was found in a person between 18 and 65 years old who received the Ad26.COV2.S COVID-19 vaccine or a placebo. The genes are TRBV7-3 and TRBJ2-1, with 11 bases fitting TRBD2. The sequenced sample was peripheral blood, obtained in a trial of Ad26.COV2.S vaccine versus placebo. The CDR3 DNA follows: TGTGCCAGCAGCGAAGGAGGACTAGCGGGCTACAATGAGCAGTTCTTC. It codes for CASSEGGLAGYNEQFF.